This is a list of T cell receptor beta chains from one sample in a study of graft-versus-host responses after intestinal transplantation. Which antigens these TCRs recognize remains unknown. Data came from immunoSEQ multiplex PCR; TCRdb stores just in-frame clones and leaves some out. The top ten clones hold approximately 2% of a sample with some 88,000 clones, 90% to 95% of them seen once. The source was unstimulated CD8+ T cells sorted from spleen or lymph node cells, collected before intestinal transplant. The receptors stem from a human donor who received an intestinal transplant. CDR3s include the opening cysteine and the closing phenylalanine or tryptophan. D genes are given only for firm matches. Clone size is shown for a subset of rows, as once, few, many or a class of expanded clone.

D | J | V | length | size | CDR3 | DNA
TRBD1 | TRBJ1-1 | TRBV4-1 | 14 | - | CASSPRQGGTEAFF | TGCGCCAGCAGCCCCAGACAGGGGGGGACTGAAGCTTTCTTT
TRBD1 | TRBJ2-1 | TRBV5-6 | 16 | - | CASSLEGQGVVTEQFF | TGTGCCAGCAGCTTGGAAGGACAGGGGGTAGTTACCGAGCAGTTCTTC
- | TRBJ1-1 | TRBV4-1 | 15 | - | CASSQEGSGNTEAFF | TGCGCCAGCAGCCAAGAAGGTTCGGGGAACACTGAAGCTTTCTTT
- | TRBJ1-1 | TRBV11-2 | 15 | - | CASSLSWAAEFEAFF | TGTGCCAGCAGCTTGAGTTGGGCCGCCGAATTCGAAGCTTTCTTT
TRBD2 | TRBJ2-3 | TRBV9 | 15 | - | CASSVERGGRDTQYF | TGTGCCAGCAGCGTTGAGCGGGGGGGCCGTGATACGCAGTATTTT
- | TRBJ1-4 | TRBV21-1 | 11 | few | CASRKVDRVFF | TGTGCCAGCAGAAAGGTGGACAGGGTGTTTTTT
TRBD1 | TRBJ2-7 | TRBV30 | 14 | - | CAWMTGTGMHEQYF | TGTGCCTGGATGACCGGGACAGGGATGCACGAGCAGTACTTC
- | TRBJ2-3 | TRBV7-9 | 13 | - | CASSDSFRPTQYF | TGTGCCAGCAGCGACTCATTCCGGCCCACGCAGTATTTT
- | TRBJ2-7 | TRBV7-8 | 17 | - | CASSNHDRGGPVYEQYF | TGTGCCAGCAGCAACCACGATAGGGGGGGTCCCGTCTACGAGCAGTACTTC
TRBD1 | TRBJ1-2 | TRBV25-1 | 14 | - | CASSADRDPYGYTF | TGTGCCAGCAGTGCGGACAGGGACCCCTATGGCTACACCTTC
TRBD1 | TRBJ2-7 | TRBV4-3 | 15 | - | CASSQEGTGTYEQYF | TGCGCCAGCAGCCAAGAGGGGACAGGGACCTACGAGCAGTACTTC
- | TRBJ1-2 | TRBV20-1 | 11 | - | CSASGLSGDTF | TGCAGTGCCTCGGGACTCAGCGGGGACACCTTC